One T cell receptor (beta chain) is described in this entry. This specimen comes from a study of blood T cell repertoires in COVID-19. The overall study: Both acute and convalescent COVID-19 samples were obtained from the United States, Italy and Spain. T cells, B-cell-depleted T cells, or PBMCs supplied cDNA or gDNA.

V lost 2 bases and J 4 bases, leaving 8 bases between the germline ends. This CDR3 has 13 amino acids. Germline V gene lookup returns CDR1 MDHEN and CDR2 SYDVKM. Per the original data handling: For nucleated cells, counts were estimated from reference gene primer amplification. Measured with immunoSEQ multiplex PCR; TCRdb has only the in-frame clones, and not every one. The V and J calls and the clone size are those of that table, but D and trimming were determined from the DNA. The sample includes 90,000 to 95,000 clones, around 88% of them seen just once. Material for sequencing was peripheral blood. The chain carries TRBV28 and TRBJ1-2; a weak D match, TRBD1 (5 bases). The TCR originated in a woman in her seventies with acute or convalescent COVID-19. CDR3 region: CASSLDSSYGYTF. The CDR3 DNA follows: TGTGCCAGCAGTTTAGACAGCTCCTATGGCTACACCTTC.